A single sample is the source of the 20 T cell receptor beta chains below, sequenced in a study of cytomegalovirus exposure and HLA in healthy donors. The PCR had 60 Vbeta and 13 Jbeta primers. Clones were read by immunoSEQ multiplex PCR, and TCRdb kept only the in-frame ones, dropping some. This repertoire includes 90,000 to 130,000 clones. Sequencing input: PBMCs. These receptors all come from a man aged 30-40 years in good health and CMV-seronegative.

Of note for this clone: The same CDR3 arises from other DNA sequences in this sample as well. The rearrangement links TRBV2 to TRBJ1-6; tentatively, D is TRBD1 (5 bases). The length of the CDR3 is 15 residues. Trimming left V 3 bases short and J 8 bases short, with 14 bases between. CDR1 and CDR2 from the germline V gene are SNHLY and FYNNEI. The CDR3 sequence: CASSDLGWGDSPLHF. The CDR3 DNA reads as TGTGCCAGCAGTGATTTAGGGTGGGGGGATTCACCCCTCCACTTT.

The chain has TRBV4-1 and TRBJ2-2; 8 nucleotides align to TRBD1. The CDR3 consists of 15 residues. Per the germline V gene, CDR1 is MGHRA and CDR2 is YSYEKL. V was pared by 1 base and J by 4 bases, with 2 bases of the junction left unmatched. The CDR3 is CASSQGGQGTGELFF. For the CDR3, the DNA is TGCGCCAGCAGCCAAGGTGGACAGGGCACCGGGGAGCTGTTTTTT.

The chain joins TRBV6-5 to TRBJ2-5; TRBD1 aligns across 8 bases. V dropped 5 bases and J dropped 7; count of bases not matched to a gene: 12. This CDR3 is built from 15 residues. Germline assignment: CDR1 MNHEY and CDR2 SVGAGI. CDR3 sequence (DNA): TGTGCCAGCAGTCCCGAGACAGGGGCTTTCTGGACCCAGTACTTC. Its translation: CASSPETGAFWTQYF.

This rearrangement joins TRBV7-2 to TRBJ2-7, with D possibly TRBD2 on 6 matching bases. Germline CDR1 and CDR2: SGHTA and FQGNSA. The CDR3 runs to 13 residues. Trimming pared 5 bases from V and 3 bases from J, leaving 11 bases between. CDR3 region: CASSPGLDYEQYF. CDR3 sequence (DNA): TGTGCCAGCAGCCCGGGACTCGACTACGAGCAGTACTTC.

This chain uses TRBV20-1 with TRBJ2-1; D gene uncertain. Trimming pared 3 bases from V and 11 bases from J, leaving 11 bases between. This CDR3 has 11 amino acids. Germline assignment: CDR1 DFQATT and CDR2 SNEGSKA (reference sequence). CDR3 bases: TGCAGTGCTAGTAAACCACAAAAGCAGTTCTTC. Its translation is CSASKPQKQFF.

This chain uses TRBV5-1 with TRBJ1-1; D may be TRBD1 (5 bases). This CDR3 has 15 amino acids. Looked up from germline, CDR1 is SGHRS and CDR2 is YFSETQ. Between the trimmed V and J ends, which lost 0 bases and 2 bases, there was a span of 11 bases. The CDR3 sequence is CASSLESGFNTEAFF. CDR3 nucleotides: TGCGCCAGCAGCTTGGAGTCAGGGTTTAACACTGAAGCTTTCTTT.

The V call is TRBV21-1, the J call TRBJ2-7; the table's D call of TRBD2 was not tested on the DNA. TRBV21-1 has pseudogene status. The CDR3 has 15 amino acids. The DNA of the CDR3 is TGTGCCAGCAGCAAAGCGAGGGCCGGCCCCTACGAGCAGTACTTC. Translation gives CASSKARAGPYEQYF.

The V and J genes are TRBV19 and TRBJ1-5, with 7 bases that match TRBD1. J lost 2 bases, V lost 6 bases, and 7 bases had no gene match. CDR3 length: 15 amino acids. Germline-derived CDR1 and CDR2 are LNHDA and SQIVND (reference sequence). The CDR3 sequence: CASRETGYGNQPQHF. Here the CDR3 DNA reads TGTGCCAGTAGAGAGACAGGGTACGGCAATCAGCCCCAGCATTTT.

Details on this clone: One junction end does not reproduce the germline sequence, and a read error may be involved. The sample holds other DNA sequences that translate to the same CDR3. The chain recombines TRBV6-5 with TRBJ1-1; 8 nucleotides line up with TRBD1. The length of the CDR3 is 15 residues. The V gene's germline CDR1 is MNHEY and CDR2 SVGAGI. CDR3 residues: CASSYSIQGATEAFF. DNA for the CDR3: TGTGCCAGCAGTTACTCGATTCAGGGGGCGACTGAGGCTTTCTTT.

The V gene is TRBV5-4, the J gene TRBJ1-1; 10 positions match TRBD1. Trimming at V came to 4 bases and at J to 3 bases, leaving 6 bases not matched to a gene. The CDR3 extends over 15 amino acids. Germline values: CDR1 SGHNT, CDR2 YYREEE (reference sequence). As DNA, the CDR3 is TGTGCCAGCAGCCCGGGGACAGGGGATCACACTGAAGCTTTCTTT. The encoded protein is CASSPGTGDHTEAFF.

This chain connects TRBV19 to TRBJ2-1; 8 bases are shared with TRBD2. The germline gives CDR1 LNHDA, CDR2 SQIVND (reference sequence). The CDR3 covers 16 residues. The ends lost 6 bases at V and 3 bases at J; junction bases unmatched: 10. The chain's CDR3 is CASSAGGPPLYNEQFF. CDR3 bases: TGTGCCAGTAGCGCGGGGGGTCCGCCTCTCTACAATGAGCAGTTCTTC. Full variable domain (outside the CDR3, taken from reference TRBV19 and TRBJ2-1): DGGITQSPKYLFRKEGQNVTLSCEQNLNHDAMYWYRQDPGQGLRLIYYSQIVNDFQKGDIAEGYSVSREKKESFPLTVTSAQKNPTAFYLCASSAGGPPLYNEQFFGPGTRLTVL.

V usage is TRBV4-1 and J usage is TRBJ1-1; D gene uncertain. The V end lost 1 base, the J end lost 0 bases, and 9 bases lay between the germline ends. The CDR3 loop spans 15 amino acids. Germline V lookup: CDR1 MGHRA, CDR2 YSYEKL. CDR3 bases: TGCGCCAGCAGCCAAGTGGCACACCTGAACACTGAAGCTTTCTTT. This encodes CASSQVAHLNTEAFF.

The rearrangement links TRBV7-8 to TRBJ2-7, with D unresolved. This CDR3 region has 14 residues. V dropped 5 bases and J dropped 2 bases, with 13 bases sitting between them. CDR1 is SGHVS, CDR2 FQNEAQ, per germline. This chain's CDR3 is CASSPEVAAYEQYF. The CDR3 DNA sequence: TGTGCCAGCAGCCCAGAGGTGGCAGCCTACGAGCAGTACTTC.

This sequence joins TRBV28 and TRBJ1-3, with D hard to call. Germline CDR1 reads MDHEN; CDR2 reads SYDVKM. The CDR3 has 16 amino acids. Trimming pared 3 bases from V and 0 bases from J, leaving 12 bases between. CDR3 DNA: TGTGCCAGCAGTTTGTTAGACACCTTCTCTGGAAACACCATATATTTT. Translation: CASSLLDTFSGNTIYF. Based on the CDR3 plus reference TRBV28 and TRBJ1-3, the full variable domain is DVKVTQSSRYLVKRTGEKVFLECVQDMDHENMFWYRQDPGLGLRLIYFSYDVKMKEKGDIPEGYSVSREKKERFSLILESASTNQTSMYLCASSLLDTFSGNTIYFGEGSWLTVV.

This chain links TRBV5-1 with TRBJ1-1, with D maybe TRBD1 (6 bases). Looked up from germline, CDR1 is SGHRS and CDR2 is YFSETQ. The ends were cut back, 0 bases at V and 7 bases at J, with 16 bases in the middle. CDR3 length: 15 amino acids. CDR3 nucleotide sequence: TGCGCCAGCAGCTTGGGGGGAGGGGGAATCGATGAAGCTTTCTTT. Amino acid sequence: CASSLGGGGIDEAFF.

The rearrangement links TRBV5-4 to TRBJ2-3; D unresolved. The CDR3 runs 13 residues. CDR1 SGHNT and CDR2 YYREEE come from the germline V gene (reference sequence). Trimming left V 2 bases short and J 2 bases short, with 6 bases between. The CDR3 protein is CASSFDFTDTQYF. The CDR3 nucleotides are TGTGCCAGCAGCTTTGACTTCACAGATACGCAGTATTTT.

The chain recombines TRBV7-3 with TRBJ2-1; TRBD2 aligns across 11 bases. Germline V gene lookup returns CDR1 SGHTA and CDR2 FQGTGA. The CDR3 runs 15 residues. V was clipped by 6 bases and J by 2 bases; unmatched bases: 3. CDR3 sequence reads: CASSLAGGTYNEQFF. CDR3 bases: TGTGCCAGCAGTCTAGCGGGGGGCACCTACAATGAGCAGTTCTTC.

The chain has TRBV30 and TRBJ1-6, with D perhaps TRBD1 (5 bases). The ends were cut back, 1 base at V and 8 bases at J, with 9 bases in the middle. The CDR3 extends over 13 amino acids. Per the germline V gene, CDR1 is GTSNPN and CDR2 is SVGIG (reference sequence). CDR3 region: CAWSAGKDSPLHF. In DNA, the CDR3 is TGTGCCTGGAGTGCAGGGAAGGATTCACCCCTCCACTTT.

The CDR3 loop is CASTRNPTDTQYF. The CDR3 coding sequence is TGTGCCAGCACCAGGAATCCCACAGATACGCAGTATTTT. This chain joins TRBV2 and TRBJ2-3; no clear D gene. Germline values: CDR1 SNHLY, CDR2 FYNNEI. V was cut by 7 bases and J by 2 bases, with 10 bases left in between. This CDR3 has 13 amino acids.

This chain uses TRBV5-1 with TRBJ1-1, with 7 bases matching TRBD1. CDR1 is SGHRS and CDR2 is YFSETQ in the germline V gene. J gave up 5 bases and V 5 bases, and 9 bases lay outside the gene matches. This CDR3 has 14 amino acids. The DNA for the CDR3 is TGCGCCAGCAGTAGAGACAGGGTCGTGACTGAAGCTTTCTTT. It yields the protein CASSRDRVVTEAFF.